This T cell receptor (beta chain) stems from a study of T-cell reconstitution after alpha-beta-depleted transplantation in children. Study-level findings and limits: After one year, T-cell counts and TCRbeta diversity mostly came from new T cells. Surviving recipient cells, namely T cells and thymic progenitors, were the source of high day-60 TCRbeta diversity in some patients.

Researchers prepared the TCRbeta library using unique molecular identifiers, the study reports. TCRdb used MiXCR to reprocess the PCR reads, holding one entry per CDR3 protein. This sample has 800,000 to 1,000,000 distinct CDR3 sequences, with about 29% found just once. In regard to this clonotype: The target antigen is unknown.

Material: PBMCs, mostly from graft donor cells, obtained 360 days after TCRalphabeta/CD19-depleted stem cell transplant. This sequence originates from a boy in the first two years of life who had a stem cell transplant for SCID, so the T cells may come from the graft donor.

The CDR3: CASSLGGGFGNIQYF. CDR3 sequence (DNA): TGTGCCAGCAGCTTGGGTGGGGGGTTTGGAAACATTCAGTACTTC. V and J are TRBV5-6 and TRBJ2-4, with D tentatively TRBD2 (6 bases). Germline CDR1 and CDR2: SGHDT and YYEEEE. Trimming removed 0 bases from V and 6 bases from J, with 13 bases in between. The CDR3 consists of 15 residues.